This TCR beta chain was found in a study of T cells after somatic rescue of genetic block. V was trimmed by 0 bases and J by 7 bases, leaving 4 bases between them. The germline V gene has CDR1 WSHSY and CDR2 SAAADI. The CDR3 runs to 13 residues. Some clones are missing from TCRdb's copy, which holds only in-frame ones; the method was immunoSEQ multiplex PCR. The table records tens of thousands of clones, about 90% of them present only once. Sequencing was carried out using peripheral blood mononuclear cells (PBMCs). The receptor was isolated from a man between 40 and 49 years old. This chain uses TRBV10-2 with TRBJ1-6; no clear D. For the CDR3, the DNA is TGCGCCAGCAGTGAGTCGATAAATTCACCCCTCCACTTT. Translating it yields CASSESINSPLHF.